The 28 T cell receptor beta chains listed next were all sequenced from one sample in a study of regulatory T cells in long-lasting Graves disease. Building of the TCR beta libraries involved iRepertoire HTBI primers and Arm-PCR of CDR3 regions. Via MiXCR, TCRdb re-called the multiplex PCR reads, giving one row per CDR3 protein. The sample includes around 250,000 distinct CDR3 sequences, about 20% of them seen just once. Time point meaning: newly diagnosed GD, antithyroid drugs for less than 3 months. Isolated PBMC RNA provided the starting material for the TCR library. The same sample was also used in a study of T cells in Graves' hyperthyroidism and ophthalmopathy.

The sample here was peripheral blood mononuclear cells (PBMCs), taken at new diagnosis, from a patient treated with antithyroid drugs. The receptors shown here come from a woman under 40 with Graves disease.

Ten or more counts support this clonotype. The chain joins TRBV27 to TRBJ2-5; 12 bases are a match to TRBD2. The germline gives CDR1 MNHEY, CDR2 SMNVEV (reference sequence). The CDR3 is made up of 17 amino acids. V dropped 3 bases and J dropped 4; count of bases not matched to a gene: 9. The CDR3 is CASSLASGGAGGETQYF. The CDR3, as DNA: TGTGCCAGCAGTTTGGCTAGCGGGGGGGCCGGCGGAGAGACCCAGTACTTC.

This rearrangement joins TRBV12-3 or TRBV12-4 to TRBJ1-1, with D tentatively TRBD1 (6 bases). The length of the CDR3 is 14 residues. V lost 7 bases and J 1 base, leaving 13 bases between the germline ends. Here the CDR3 DNA reads TGTGCCAGCACCCTCGGGACATCGAACACTGAAGCTTTCTTT. Protein sequence: CASTLGTSNTEAFF.

This clonotype has a handful of counts. Given a much more abundant clone one base away, this may be a read error. The CDR3 DNA reads TGTGTCAGCAGCCAACATCCACGGGGTCCCGGGGAGCTGTTTTTT. It translates to CVSSQHPRGPGELFF. The V call is TRBV7-3, the J call TRBJ2-2, with D perhaps TRBD2 (5 bases). Germline values: CDR1 SGHTA, CDR2 FQGTGA. There are 15 residues in the CDR3.

This clonotype appeared many times. The chain joins TRBV20-1 to TRBJ1-1; D not certain. Germline lookup yields CDR1 DFQATT and CDR2 SNEGSKA (reference sequence). V was clipped by 3 bases and J by 2 bases, with 13 bases between them. This CDR3 has 14 amino acids. The CDR3 loop reads CSASPPDTNTEAFF. As DNA, the CDR3 is TGCAGTGCTAGCCCTCCCGACACTAACACTGAAGCTTTCTTT.

This clonotype occurred many times. The chain links TRBV10-1 to TRBJ2-3; TRBD2 agrees at 11 bases. V lost 0 bases, J lost 7 bases, and 6 bases stayed unmatched. The CDR3 has 16 residues. CDR1 WNHNN and CDR2 SYGVQD come from the germline V gene (reference sequence). CDR3 sequence (DNA): TGCGCCAGCAGTGAGTCCCCGACTAGCGGGGCTAATACGCAGTATTTT. This translates into CASSESPTSGANTQYF.

The chain is built from TRBV4-1 and TRBJ1-3, with 7 bases lining up with TRBD1. The CDR3 has 16 amino acids. V lost 0 bases to trimming and J lost 4 bases; unmatched junction nucleotides: 6. Germline CDR1 is MGHRA and CDR2 is YSYEKL. CDR3: CASSQDGTVAGNTIYF. The CDR3 nucleotides read TGCGCCAGCAGCCAAGACGGGACAGTGGCAGGAAACACCATATATTTT.

The chain recombines TRBV2 with TRBJ2-1, with a tentative D call TRBD2 (6 bases). The CDR3 is 15 residues long. Trimming took off 5 bases at V and 7 bases at J, with 18 bases between the two ends. Germline V gene sequence: CDR1 SNHLY, CDR2 FYNNEI. The CDR3 region is CASSRGTSDGNEQFF. The DNA for the CDR3 is TGTGCCAGCAGTCGCGGGACCTCCGACGGGAATGAGCAGTTCTTC.

This clonotype was counted many times. V is TRBV5-5 and J is TRBJ1-1; perhaps TRBD1 as D (6 bases). Trimming cost V 1 base and J 4 bases, with 11 bases left between them. The CDR3 covers 14 residues. Germline CDR1 and CDR2: SGHKS and YYEKEE (reference sequence). The CDR3 is CASSLNREATEAFF. DNA for the CDR3: TGTGCCAGCAGCTTGAACAGGGAGGCCACTGAAGCTTTCTTT.

This clonotype was seen ten or more times. This sequence joins TRBV4-2 and TRBJ1-2, with 7 nucleotides matching TRBD1. This CDR3 contains 12 residues. The junction had 5 bases not matched to a gene; V was cut back by 5 bases and J by 8 bases. CDR1 LGHNA and CDR2 YNFKEQ come from the germline V gene. The CDR3 DNA reads TGTGCCAGCAGCGACAGGGAAGGAGGCTACACCTTC. It specifies CASSDREGGYTF.

The J gene is TRBJ2-2, the V gene TRBV20-1; 8 bases line up with TRBD2. The V gene's germline CDR1 is DFQATT and CDR2 SNEGSKA (reference sequence). There are 17 residues in the CDR3. V lost 2 bases to trimming and J lost 1 base; unmatched junction nucleotides: 9. Here the CDR3 DNA reads TGCAGTGCTAGATCTCCCGGGGGGGCTGGGAACACCGGGGAGCTGTTTTTT. Translating gives CSARSPGGAGNTGELFF.

This clonotype was observed at least ten times. The V gene is TRBV9, the J gene TRBJ2-3; unclear D gene. Trimming took 0 bases from V and 2 from J, leaving 7 bases between them. From germline, CDR1 is SGDLS and CDR2 YYNGEE. CDR3 length: 14 amino acids. The CDR3 region is CASSVESATDTQYF. Written as DNA, the CDR3 is TGTGCCAGCAGCGTAGAGAGCGCCACAGATACGCAGTATTTT.

Ten or more counts support this clonotype. This rearrangement joins TRBV10-3 to TRBJ1-2, with a possible D match to TRBD1 (6 bases). Trimming took off 4 bases at V and 11 bases at J, with 11 bases between the two ends. Germline values: CDR1 ENHRY, CDR2 SYGVKD. There are 11 residues in the CDR3. DNA for the CDR3: TGTGCCATCAGTGGGGACACCGAATACACCTTC. Amino acid sequence: CAISGDTEYTF.

This clonotype has a count of ten or more. This chain joins TRBV20-1 and TRBJ2-5; D not resolved. CDR1 is DFQATT and CDR2 is SNEGSKA in the germline V gene (reference sequence). The CDR3 is 14 amino acids. V was pared by 6 bases and J by 3 bases, with 17 bases between. Here the CDR3 DNA reads TGCAGTGCCCCGACGACTGCCCCAAAAGAGACCCAGTACTTC. Translated: CSAPTTAPKETQYF.

The chain couples TRBV20-1 to TRBJ2-5; 7 bases fit TRBD2. Looked up from germline, CDR1 is DFQATT and CDR2 is SNEGSKA (reference sequence). This CDR3 is built from 12 residues. After removal of 6 bases from V and 5 bases from J, the junction contained 6 bases not matched to a gene. The CDR3 loop reads CSARGGNETQYF. CDR3 DNA: TGCAGTGCGAGGGGAGGGAACGAGACCCAGTACTTC.

This clonotype has more than one count but fewer than ten. The CDR3 spells CASSGAWGQGPLAKNIQYF. In DNA form, the CDR3 reads TGTGCCAGTAGCGGGGCCTGGGGACAGGGGCCCCTAGCCAAAAACATTCAGTACTTC. This sequence joins TRBV19 and TRBJ2-4, with TRBD1 matching over 10 bases. From germline, CDR1 is LNHDA and CDR2 SQIVND (reference sequence). This CDR3 comprises 19 residues. J gave up 0 bases and V 6 bases, and 14 bases lay outside the gene matches. The variable domain in full, completed from reference TRBV19 and TRBJ2-4, reads DGGITQSPKYLFRKEGQNVTLSCEQNLNHDAMYWYRQDPGQGLRLIYYSQIVNDFQKGDIAEGYSVSREKKESFPLTVTSAQKNPTAFYLCASSGAWGQGPLAKNIQYFGAGTRLSVL.

This chain links TRBV19 with TRBJ2-1; 9 nucleotides line up with TRBD2. CDR3 length equals 17 residues. Germline lookup yields CDR1 LNHDA and CDR2 SQIVND (reference sequence). The CDR3 is CATERGLARGTYNEQFF. CDR3 in DNA: TGTGCTACCGAGAGGGGACTAGCAAGAGGGACCTACAATGAGCAGTTCTTC.

In this sample, this clonotype turned up a few times. This rearrangement joins TRBV6-1 to TRBJ1-2, with 7 bases identical to TRBD1. This CDR3 comprises 15 residues. V gave up 6 bases and J gave up 7 bases; unmatched junction bases: 14. Germline loops: CDR1 MNHNS, CDR2 SASEGT. The CDR3 DNA reads TGTGCCAGCAGCGATATCAGGGGGGGCTCGGGTGGCTACACCTTC. Its translation is CASSDIRGGSGGYTF.

There are many counts of this clonotype. The chain carries TRBV12-3 or TRBV12-4 and TRBJ2-7; D gene unclear. The CDR3 spans 15 residues. Trimming stripped 3 bases from V and 0 bases from J, with 12 bases between. The CDR3 DNA reads as TGTGCCAGCAGTTTCCCCGACACTACCTCCTACGAGCAGTACTTC. Translated: CASSFPDTTSYEQYF.

This clonotype was seen many times. The V and J genes are TRBV3-1 and TRBJ1-6; D may be TRBD1 (5 bases). Germline V gene sequence: CDR1 LGHDT, CDR2 YNNKEL (reference sequence). V lost 0 bases and J lost 2, with 11 bases in between. The CDR3 runs to 17 residues. The CDR3 DNA is TGTGCCAGCAGCCAAGAAGCTTGGGACCCCTATAATTCACCCCTCCACTTT. It codes for CASSQEAWDPYNSPLHF.

The table lists this clonotype with many counts. The DNA for the CDR3 is TGTGCCAGCTCAGTCTATCGGGGGACAGATACGCAGTATTTT. It specifies CASSVYRGTDTQYF. The genes are TRBV18 and TRBJ2-3, with D possibly being TRBD2 (6 bases). The germline V and J ends were trimmed by 5 bases and 3 bases, with 12 bases remaining between them. Germline-derived CDR1 and CDR2 are KGHSH and LQKENI. The CDR3 is 14 amino acids.

Ten or more counts support this clonotype. The chain is built from TRBV5-1 and TRBJ2-5; 9 nucleotides align to TRBD1. J was trimmed by 5 bases and V by 3 bases; bases with no gene match: 11. CDR3 length equals 16 residues. Germline V gene data show CDR1 as SGHRS and CDR2 as YFSETQ. Here the CDR3 reads CASSSVQGAFVETQYF. The DNA for the CDR3 is TGCGCCAGCAGCTCCGTACAGGGGGCGTTTGTCGAGACCCAGTACTTC.

The genes are TRBV14 and TRBJ1-4; weak D call: TRBD1 (5 bases). This CDR3 region has 14 residues. V lost 6 bases and J lost 7, with 15 bases in between. CDR1 is SGHDN, CDR2 FVKESK, per germline. The CDR3 region is CASRTGGGSEKLFF. CDR3 coding DNA: TGTGCCAGCAGGACGGGGGGAGGAAGTGAAAAACTGTTTTTT.

Regarding this clonotype: It is likely a read error, because the conserved phenylalanine at the end of the CDR3 is missing. The chain carries TRBV20-1 and TRBJ2-7; TRBD2 aligns across 10 bases. Trimming cost V 0 bases and J 1 base; bases outside gene matches: 3. The CDR3 runs to 15 residues. Germline CDR1 is DFQATT and CDR2 is SNEGSKA (reference sequence). The DNA of the CDR3 is TGCAGTGCTAGAGATCCTAGCGGGAGATCCTACGAGCAGTACTTG. It translates to CSARDPSGRSYEQYL.

This clonotype was observed at least ten times. This chain links TRBV12-5 with TRBJ2-1; D gene uncertain. V was cut by 0 bases and J by 0 bases, with 12 bases left in between. CDR1 is LGHNT, CDR2 FRNRAP, per germline. The CDR3 consists of 17 residues. CDR3 residues: CASGLVAGPHSYNEQFF. In nucleotides, the CDR3 is TGTGCTAGTGGTTTGGTGGCCGGACCACACTCCTACAATGAGCAGTTCTTC.

At least ten counts were recorded for this clonotype. The gene calls are TRBV20-1 and TRBJ1-2, with D perhaps TRBD1 (5 bases). This CDR3 spans 13 amino acids. The germline gives CDR1 DFQATT, CDR2 SNEGSKA (reference sequence). Trimming pared 1 base from V and 1 base from J, leaving 7 bases between. The CDR3 region is CSARGQLNYGYTF. The CDR3 DNA is TGCAGTGCTAGAGGACAGCTTAACTATGGCTACACCTTC.

This clonotype was counted ten times or more. The V and J genes are TRBV6-2 or TRBV6-3 and TRBJ1-6; TRBD1 aligns across 7 bases. The CDR3 totals 17 residues. The germline gives CDR1 MNHEY, CDR2 SVGEGT. Unmatched junction bases numbered 9, after V lost 5 bases and J lost 2 bases. CDR3 residues: CASSMSAGGTYNSPLHF. CDR3 nucleotide sequence: TGTGCCAGCAGTATGTCTGCAGGGGGGACCTATAATTCACCCCTCCACTTT.

This clonotype was recorded many times. This chain uses TRBV6-1 with TRBJ2-2, with D unclear. Per germline, CDR1 MNHNS and CDR2 SASEGT. The CDR3 has 14 residues. V lost 6 bases and J 2 bases, leaving 10 bases between the germline ends. The CDR3 nucleotides are TGTGCCAGCAGATCGGCAGTTAACACCGGGGAGCTGTTTTTT. Its translation: CASRSAVNTGELFF.

In this sample, this clonotype turned up many times. The chain combines TRBV7-2 with TRBJ1-2, with a tentative D call TRBD1 (6 bases). Germline-derived CDR1 and CDR2 are SGHTA and FQGNSA. The V end lost 4 bases, the J end lost 10 bases, and 22 bases lay between the germline ends. There are 15 residues in the CDR3. CDR3: CASSSEGQGSKDYTF. The CDR3 DNA follows: TGTGCCAGCAGCTCAGAAGGTCAGGGGAGTAAGGACTACACCTTC.